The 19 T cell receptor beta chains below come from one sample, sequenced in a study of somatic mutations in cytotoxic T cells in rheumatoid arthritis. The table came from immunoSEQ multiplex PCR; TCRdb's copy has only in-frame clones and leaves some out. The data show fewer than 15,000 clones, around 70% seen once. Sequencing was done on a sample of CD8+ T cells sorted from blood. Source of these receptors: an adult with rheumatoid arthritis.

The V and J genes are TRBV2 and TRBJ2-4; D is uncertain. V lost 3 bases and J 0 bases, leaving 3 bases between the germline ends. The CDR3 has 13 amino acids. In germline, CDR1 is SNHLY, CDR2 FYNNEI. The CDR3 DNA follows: TGTGCCAGCAGTGACGGAGCCAAAAACATTCAGTACTTC. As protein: CASSDGAKNIQYF.

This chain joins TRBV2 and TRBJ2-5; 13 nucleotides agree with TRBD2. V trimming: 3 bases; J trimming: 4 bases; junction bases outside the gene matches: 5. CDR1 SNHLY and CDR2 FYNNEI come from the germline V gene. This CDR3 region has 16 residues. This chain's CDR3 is CASSEGGLAGRETQYF. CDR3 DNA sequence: TGTGCCAGCAGTGAGGGGGGACTAGCGGGGCGAGAGACCCAGTACTTC.

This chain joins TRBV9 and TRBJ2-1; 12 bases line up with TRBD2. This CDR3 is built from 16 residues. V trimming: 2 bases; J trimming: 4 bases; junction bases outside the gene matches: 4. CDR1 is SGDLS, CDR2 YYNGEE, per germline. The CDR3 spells CASSVTSGGSYNEQFF. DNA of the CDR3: TGTGCCAGCAGCGTGACTAGCGGGGGTAGTTACAATGAGCAGTTCTTC.

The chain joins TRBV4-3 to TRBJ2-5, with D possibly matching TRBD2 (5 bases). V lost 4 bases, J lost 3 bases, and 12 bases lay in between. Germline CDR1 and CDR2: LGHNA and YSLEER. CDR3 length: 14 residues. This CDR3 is CASSPSPGEETQYF. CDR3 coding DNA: TGCGCCAGCAGCCCGTCACCCGGGGAAGAGACCCAGTACTTC.

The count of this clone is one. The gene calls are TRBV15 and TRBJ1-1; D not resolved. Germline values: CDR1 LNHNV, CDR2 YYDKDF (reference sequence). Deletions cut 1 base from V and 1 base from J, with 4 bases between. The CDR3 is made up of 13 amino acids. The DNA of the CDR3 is TGTGCCACCAGCAGAGTGGGGAACACTGAAGCTTTCTTT. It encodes CATSRVGNTEAFF.

The CDR3 region is CASRQGNVETQYF. CDR3 DNA sequence: TGTGCCAGCAGGCAGGGGAATGTGGAGACCCAGTACTTC. V gene TRBV27 combines with J gene TRBJ2-5; D might be TRBD1 (6 bases). Looked up from germline, CDR1 is MNHEY and CDR2 is SMNVEV (reference sequence). V lost 6 bases to trimming and J lost 5 bases, with 13 bases between them. The length of the CDR3 is 13 residues.

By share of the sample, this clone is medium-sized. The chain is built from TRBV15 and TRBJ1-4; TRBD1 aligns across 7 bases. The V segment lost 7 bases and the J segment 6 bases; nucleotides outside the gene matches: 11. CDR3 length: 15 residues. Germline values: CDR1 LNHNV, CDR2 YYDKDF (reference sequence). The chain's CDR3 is CATTIGDRRYEKLFF. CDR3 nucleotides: TGTGCCACCACCATTGGGGACAGAAGATATGAAAAACTGTTTTTT.

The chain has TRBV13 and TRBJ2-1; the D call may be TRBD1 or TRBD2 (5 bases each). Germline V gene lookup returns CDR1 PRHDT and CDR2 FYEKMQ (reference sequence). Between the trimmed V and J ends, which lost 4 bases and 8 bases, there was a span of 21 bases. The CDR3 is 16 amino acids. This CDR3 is CASSSTYRDPRYEQFF. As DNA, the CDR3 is TGTGCCAGCAGCTCCACGTACCGGGACCCGAGATATGAGCAGTTCTTC.

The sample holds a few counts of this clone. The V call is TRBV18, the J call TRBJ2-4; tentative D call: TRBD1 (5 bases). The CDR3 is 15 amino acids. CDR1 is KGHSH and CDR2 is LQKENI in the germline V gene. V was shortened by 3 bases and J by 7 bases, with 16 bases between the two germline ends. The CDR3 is CASSPQGLGMNIQYF. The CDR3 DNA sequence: TGTGCCAGCTCACCCCAGGGTTTAGGTATGAACATTCAGTACTTC.

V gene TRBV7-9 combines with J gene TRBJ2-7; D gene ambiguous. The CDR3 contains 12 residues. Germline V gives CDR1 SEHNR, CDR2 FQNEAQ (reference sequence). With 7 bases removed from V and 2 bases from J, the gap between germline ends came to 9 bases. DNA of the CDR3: TGTGCCAGCACGGACGGAACCTACGAGCAGTACTTC. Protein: CASTDGTYEQYF.

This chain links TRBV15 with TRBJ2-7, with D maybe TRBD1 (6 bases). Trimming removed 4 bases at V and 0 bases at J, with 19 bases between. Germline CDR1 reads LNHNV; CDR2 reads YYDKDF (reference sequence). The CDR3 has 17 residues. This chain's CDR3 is CATSTSLRGHLSYEQYF. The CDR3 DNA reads TGTGCCACCAGCACCTCTTTAAGGGGACACCTCTCCTACGAGCAGTACTTC.

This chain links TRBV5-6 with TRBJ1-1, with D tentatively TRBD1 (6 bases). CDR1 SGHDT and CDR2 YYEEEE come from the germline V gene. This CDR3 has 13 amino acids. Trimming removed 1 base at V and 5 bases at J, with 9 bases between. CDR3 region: CASSLMQGTEAFF. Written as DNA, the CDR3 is TGTGCCAGCAGCTTGATGCAGGGGACTGAAGCTTTCTTT. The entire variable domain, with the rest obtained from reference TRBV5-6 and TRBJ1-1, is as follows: DAGVTQSPTHLIKTRGQQVTLRCSPKSGHDTVSWYQQALGQGPQFIFQYYEEEERQRGNFPDRFSGHQFPNYSSELNVNALLLGDSALYLCASSLMQGTEAFFGQGTRLTVV.

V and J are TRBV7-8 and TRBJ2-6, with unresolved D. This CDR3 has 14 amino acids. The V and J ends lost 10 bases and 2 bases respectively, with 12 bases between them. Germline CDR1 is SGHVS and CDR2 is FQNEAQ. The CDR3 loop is CATTNGAGANVLTF. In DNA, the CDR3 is TGTGCCACCACAAACGGTGCTGGGGCCAACGTCCTGACTTTC.

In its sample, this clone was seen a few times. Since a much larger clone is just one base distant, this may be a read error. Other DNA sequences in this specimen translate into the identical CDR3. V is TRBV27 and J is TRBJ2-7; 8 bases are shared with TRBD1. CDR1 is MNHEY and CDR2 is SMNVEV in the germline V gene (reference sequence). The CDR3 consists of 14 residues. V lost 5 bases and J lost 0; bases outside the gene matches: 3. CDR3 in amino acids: CASSGQGSSYEQYF. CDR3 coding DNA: TGTGCCAGCAGTGGACAGGGAAGCTCCTACGAGCAGTACTTC.

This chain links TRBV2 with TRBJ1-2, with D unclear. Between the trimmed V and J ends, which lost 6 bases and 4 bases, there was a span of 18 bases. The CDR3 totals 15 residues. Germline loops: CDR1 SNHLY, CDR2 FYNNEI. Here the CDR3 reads CASSRRGALSYGYTF. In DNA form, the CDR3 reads TGTGCCAGCAGCCGGCGCGGTGCCCTTTCCTATGGCTACACCTTC.

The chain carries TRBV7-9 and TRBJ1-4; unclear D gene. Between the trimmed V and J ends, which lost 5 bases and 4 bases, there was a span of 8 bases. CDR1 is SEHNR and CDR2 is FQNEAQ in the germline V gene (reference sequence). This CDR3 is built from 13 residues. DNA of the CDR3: TGTGCCAGCAGCCCTTGGGATAATGAAAAACTGTTTTTT. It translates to CASSPWDNEKLFF. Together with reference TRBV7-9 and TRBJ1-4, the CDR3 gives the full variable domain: DTGVSQNPRHKITKRGQNVTFRCDPISEHNRLYWYRQTLGQGPEFLTYFQNEAQLEKSRLLSDRFSAERPKGSFSTLEIQRTEQGDSAMYLCASSPWDNEKLFFGSGTQLSVL.

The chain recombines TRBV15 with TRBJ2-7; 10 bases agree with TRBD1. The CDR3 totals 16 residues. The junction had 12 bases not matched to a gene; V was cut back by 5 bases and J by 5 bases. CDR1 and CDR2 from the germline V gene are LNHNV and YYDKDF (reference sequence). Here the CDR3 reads CATSPTRDRGSNEQYF. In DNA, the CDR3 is TGTGCCACCAGCCCGACCCGGGACAGGGGTAGCAACGAGCAGTACTTC.

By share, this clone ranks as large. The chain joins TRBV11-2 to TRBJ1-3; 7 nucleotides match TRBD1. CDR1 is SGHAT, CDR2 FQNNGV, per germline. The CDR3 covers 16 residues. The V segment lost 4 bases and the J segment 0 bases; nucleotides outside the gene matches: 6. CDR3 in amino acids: CASSYTGEDSGNTIYF. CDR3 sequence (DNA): TGTGCCAGCAGCTATACAGGGGAGGACTCTGGAAACACCATATATTTT. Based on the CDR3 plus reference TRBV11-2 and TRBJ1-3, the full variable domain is EAGVAQSPRYKIIEKRQSVAFWCNPISGHATLYWYQQILGQGPKLLIQFQNNGVVDDSQLPKDRFSAERLKGVDSTLKIQPAKLEDSAVYLCASSYTGEDSGNTIYFGEGSWLTVV.

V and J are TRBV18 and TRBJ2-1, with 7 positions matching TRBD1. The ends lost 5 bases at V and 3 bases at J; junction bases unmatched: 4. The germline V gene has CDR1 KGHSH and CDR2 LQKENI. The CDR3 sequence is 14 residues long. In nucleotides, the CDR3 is TGTGCCAGCTCAGGGACAGCCTACTACAATGAGCAGTTCTTC. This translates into CASSGTAYYNEQFF.